A selection of T cell receptor beta chains follows, all from one sample in a study of blood T cell repertoires in COVID-19. The data were produced by immunoSEQ multiplex PCR, yet TCRdb's version contains in-frame clones alone and is incomplete. The table includes more than 85,000 clones, less than 90% detected once. Material: peripheral blood. The receptors derive from a man aged 50-60 years with acute or convalescent COVID-19. Both conserved end residues are part of each CDR3. D genes are given only for firm matches. Clone size is stated in some rows and not others, as once, few, many or a class when expanded.

CDR3 DNA: TGCGCCAGCAGCTACGAGACTGGCACAGATACGCAGTATTTT
CDR3 protein: CASSYETGTDTQYF
V gene: TRBV5-1
clone size: NA
D gene: NA
J gene: TRBJ2-3
CDR3 length: 14

CDR3 DNA: TGCGCCAGCAGCTTGTCAAGGGGATCTGGAAACACCATATATTTT
CDR3 protein: CASSLSRGSGNTIYF
V gene: TRBV5-1
clone size: NA
D gene: NA
J gene: TRBJ1-3
CDR3 length: 15

CDR3 DNA: TGTGCCGGACTGTGGACGGGCAATCAGCCCCAGCATTTT
CDR3 protein: CAGLWTGNQPQHF
V gene: TRBV30
clone size: NA
D gene: NA
J gene: TRBJ1-5
CDR3 length: 13

CDR3 DNA: TGTGCCAGCAGCTTAAGTAGTGGTCAGCCCCAGCATTTT
CDR3 protein: CASSLSSGQPQHF
V gene: TRBV7-6
clone size: NA
D gene: NA
J gene: TRBJ1-5
CDR3 length: 13

CDR3 DNA: TGTGCCAGCAGTGAATACGGCAGGGATTCTGGTGGCTACACCTTC
CDR3 protein: CASSEYGRDSGGYTF
V gene: TRBV2
clone size: NA
D gene: NA
J gene: TRBJ1-2
CDR3 length: 15

CDR3 DNA: TGTGCCAGCTACCACGGCGGGATGGCTTTCTTT
CDR3 protein: CASYHGGMAFF
V gene: TRBV27
clone size: few
D gene: NA
J gene: TRBJ1-1
CDR3 length: 11

CDR3 DNA: TGTGCCAGCAGTATACCCCGGGACAGAACCACCCGGGAGGGCGAGCAGTACTTC
CDR3 protein: CASSIPRDRTTREGEQYF
V gene: TRBV7-8
clone size: few
D gene: NA
J gene: TRBJ2-7
CDR3 length: 18

CDR3 DNA: TGTGCCAGCAGCTTGTGGCAGGGGGGCTCCTACGAGCAGTACTTC
CDR3 protein: CASSLWQGGSYEQYF
V gene: TRBV5-4
clone size: NA
D gene: NA
J gene: TRBJ2-7
CDR3 length: 15

CDR3 DNA: TGTGCCAGCAGCCAAGACGACAGAACTTATCAGCCCCAGCATTTT
CDR3 protein: CASSQDDRTYQPQHF
V gene: TRBV5-8
clone size: NA
D gene: NA
J gene: TRBJ1-5
CDR3 length: 15

CDR3 DNA: TGTGCCAGCAGCTCGCCGGGGGATAGCAATCAGCCCCAGCATTTT
CDR3 protein: CASSSPGDSNQPQHF
V gene: TRBV5-6
clone size: NA
D gene: NA
J gene: TRBJ1-5
CDR3 length: 15

CDR3 DNA: TGTGCCTGGTACCGTAGGAGTGGCTACACCTTC
CDR3 protein: CAWYRRSGYTF
V gene: TRBV30
clone size: NA
D gene: NA
J gene: TRBJ1-2
CDR3 length: 11

CDR3 DNA: TGTGCCAGCCAGGACAGGGGGTCCACTGAAGCTTTCTTT
CDR3 protein: CASQDRGSTEAFF
V gene: TRBV19
clone size: NA
D gene: TRBD1
J gene: TRBJ1-1
CDR3 length: 13

CDR3 DNA: TGTGCCAGCAGCTTAGAACTAGCGGGAGTCGGTACGCAGTATTTT
CDR3 protein: CASSLELAGVGTQYF
V gene: TRBV7-2
clone size: NA
D gene: TRBD2
J gene: TRBJ2-3
CDR3 length: 15

CDR3 DNA: TGTGCCAGCAGTTTGAGTCAGGTTCTGGACACTGAAGCTTTCTTT
CDR3 protein: CASSLSQVLDTEAFF
V gene: TRBV28
clone size: once
D gene: NA
J gene: TRBJ1-1
CDR3 length: 15

CDR3 DNA: TGTGCCAGCAGCTTGCGTACAGCTCAAGAGACCCAGTACTTC
CDR3 protein: CASSLRTAQETQYF
V gene: TRBV5-4
clone size: NA
D gene: NA
J gene: TRBJ2-5
CDR3 length: 14

CDR3 DNA: TGTGCCAGCAGCCCTACAGGGGGAAGTAGGACTGAAGCTTTCTTT
CDR3 protein: CASSPTGGSRTEAFF
V gene: TRBV9
clone size: NA
D gene: TRBD1
J gene: TRBJ1-1
CDR3 length: 15

CDR3 DNA: TGTGCCAGCAGCCTGATACCCGGGTCCGTCTACGAGCAGTACTTC
CDR3 protein: CASSLIPGSVYEQYF
V gene: TRBV9
clone size: NA
D gene: NA
J gene: TRBJ2-7
CDR3 length: 15

CDR3 DNA: TGTGCCAGCAGCGTCGGACGGGAGAACTATGGCTACACCTTC
CDR3 protein: CASSVGRENYGYTF
V gene: TRBV9
clone size: once
D gene: NA
J gene: TRBJ1-2
CDR3 length: 14

CDR3 DNA: TGCGCCAGCAGCTTGGCGGCAGGGTTCCCCTACGAGCAGTACTTC
CDR3 protein: CASSLAAGFPYEQYF
V gene: TRBV5-1
clone size: NA
D gene: NA
J gene: TRBJ2-7
CDR3 length: 15

CDR3 DNA: TGTGCCAGCAGCCAAGATCGGTGGTCCGAGCAGTACTTC
CDR3 protein: CASSQDRWSEQYF
V gene: TRBV3-1/TRBV3-2
clone size: few
D gene: NA
J gene: TRBJ2-7
CDR3 length: 13

CDR3 DNA: TGTGCCAGCATTGAAGACAGGGCGGGTCAGCCCCAGCATTTT
CDR3 protein: CASIEDRAGQPQHF
V gene: TRBV2
clone size: NA
D gene: TRBD1
J gene: TRBJ1-5
CDR3 length: 14

CDR3 DNA: TGTGCCGGCGTTCCCGGGACAGGAGTCTCTGGGGCCAACGTCCTGACTTTC
CDR3 protein: CAGVPGTGVSGANVLTF
V gene: TRBV2
clone size: NA
D gene: TRBD1
J gene: TRBJ2-6
CDR3 length: 17

CDR3 DNA: TGTGCCAGCAGCCATGGGGGAGGGACCGGGGAGCTGTTTTTT
CDR3 protein: CASSHGGGTGELFF
V gene: TRBV4-2
clone size: NA
D gene: TRBD2
J gene: TRBJ2-2
CDR3 length: 14

CDR3 DNA: TGTGCCTGGGGAGCCCTAGCGGGAGGCAGCTCCTACAATGAGCAGTTCTTC
CDR3 protein: CAWGALAGGSSYNEQFF
V gene: TRBV30
clone size: NA
D gene: TRBD2
J gene: TRBJ2-1
CDR3 length: 17

CDR3 DNA: TGTGCCATCAGTGAGGGGAGGGGCCAAGAGACCCAGTACTTC
CDR3 protein: CAISEGRGQETQYF
V gene: TRBV10-3
clone size: NA
D gene: TRBD2
J gene: TRBJ2-5
CDR3 length: 14

CDR3 DNA: TGTGCCAGCAGGCCCGGGACAGGATACGAGCAGTACTTC
CDR3 protein: CASRPGTGYEQYF
V gene: TRBV6-5
clone size: NA
D gene: TRBD1
J gene: TRBJ2-7
CDR3 length: 13

CDR3 DNA: TGTGCCAGCAGCCCCGTCGGGACAGGGGCTGGGCAGACCCAGTACTTC
CDR3 protein: CASSPVGTGAGQTQYF
V gene: TRBV28
clone size: NA
D gene: TRBD1
J gene: TRBJ2-5
CDR3 length: 16

CDR3 DNA: TGTGCCAGCAGTTTGTTAGGGGAGCTGTTTTTT
CDR3 protein: CASSLLGELFF
V gene: TRBV27
clone size: NA
D gene: NA
J gene: TRBJ2-2
CDR3 length: 11

CDR3 DNA: TGTGCCAGCAGCTTGGCGGACAGGCCGGCGGCTTTCTTT
CDR3 protein: CASSLADRPAAFF
V gene: TRBV5-6
clone size: NA
D gene: TRBD1
J gene: TRBJ1-1
CDR3 length: 13